This entry features one T cell receptor beta chain sequence. Its specificity is not known. This entry is derived from a study of lymphopenia after photon versus proton radiotherapy. Trimming shortened V by 5 bases and J by 7 bases, and 18 bases separated the two germline ends. The V gene's germline CDR1 is SGHTA and CDR2 FQGNSA. This CDR3 has 15 amino acids. Sequencing was performed with immunoSEQ multiplex PCR; in TCRdb, only in-frame clones are kept and a portion is missing. The table includes some 64,000 clones, roughly 90% detected once. Study results and limitations: Larger post-nadir TCR diversity loss correlated inversely with survival in deceased patients. After the lymphocyte nadir, photon-treated repertoires showed oligoclonal expansion, especially of CD8+ Temra cells.

This sequence originates from a man older than 75 with esophageal cancer. The chain uses TRBV7-2 and TRBJ2-1; D might be TRBD2 (5 bases). The material sequenced was peripheral blood, taken from a patient treated with proton-based radiotherapy. The CDR3 spells CASSPAGTLGNEQFF. The CDR3 nucleotides are TGTGCCAGCAGCCCGGCGGGTACGCTAGGGAATGAGCAGTTCTTC. Drawing the rest from reference TRBV7-2 and TRBJ2-1, the complete variable domain is GAGVSQSPSNKVTEKGKDVELRCDPISGHTALYWYRQSLGQGLEFLIYFQGNSAPDKSGLPSDRFSAERTGGSVSTLTIQRTQQEDSAVYLCASSPAGTLGNEQFFGPGTRLTVL.